This entry is about one T cell receptor (beta chain). CDR1 and CDR2 (germline): LNHNV, YYDKDF (reference sequence). This CDR3 has 13 amino acids. The V gene lost 1 base and the J gene lost 4 bases, with 7 bases spanning the gap. The data were taken from a study of cytomegalovirus exposure and HLA in healthy donors. Clones were read by immunoSEQ multiplex PCR, and TCRdb kept only the in-frame ones, dropping some. The sample contains some 200,000 clones, about 90% of which appear only once. V gene TRBV15 combines with J gene TRBJ1-2; D not resolved. Sequencing was performed on PBMCs. The receptor was derived from a woman younger than 35 in good health and CMV-seronegative. The DNA of the CDR3 is TGTGCCACCAGCAGAGTAGGGAGCTATGGCTACACCTTC. It codes for CATSRVGSYGYTF.